This entry describes one T cell receptor beta chain. The antigen is undetermined. The V segment lost 4 bases and the J segment 1 base; nucleotides outside the gene matches: 5. The CDR3 runs to 15 residues. CDR1 MNHEY and CDR2 SVGAGI come from the germline V gene. The Oncomine TCR Beta short-read assay was applied to DNA of cultured CD4+ T cells. One entry per CDR3 protein results from TCRdb running MiXCR on the PCR reads. The data hold roughly 20,000 distinct CDR3 sequences, with approximately 46% observed a single time. This entry is derived from a study of vaccination and CD4 T cells after COVID-19. Whole-study context: Either the Pfizer-BioNTech BNT162b2 or Moderna mRNA-1273 vaccine was given as two doses. Blood was drawn a median around 74 days post second dose, range 14 to 241.

As to treatment: roughly 11-day PBMC culture with coronavirus spike peptide pools or control peptides (ViraFEST assay). Study findings and constraints: Among those convalescent, a median around 86% of reactive clones emerged solely post-vaccination.

This receptor was taken from a human donor who had recovered from COVID-19. The sample consisted of CD4+ T cells from blood, cultured in vitro, taken before SARS-CoV-2 vaccination. The rearrangement uses TRBV6-5 and TRBJ1-1; 8 nucleotides match TRBD1. CDR3 nucleotides: TGTGCCAGCAGTTTCCGACAGGGGACGAACACTGAAGCTTTCTTT. Its translation: CASSFRQGTNTEAFF.